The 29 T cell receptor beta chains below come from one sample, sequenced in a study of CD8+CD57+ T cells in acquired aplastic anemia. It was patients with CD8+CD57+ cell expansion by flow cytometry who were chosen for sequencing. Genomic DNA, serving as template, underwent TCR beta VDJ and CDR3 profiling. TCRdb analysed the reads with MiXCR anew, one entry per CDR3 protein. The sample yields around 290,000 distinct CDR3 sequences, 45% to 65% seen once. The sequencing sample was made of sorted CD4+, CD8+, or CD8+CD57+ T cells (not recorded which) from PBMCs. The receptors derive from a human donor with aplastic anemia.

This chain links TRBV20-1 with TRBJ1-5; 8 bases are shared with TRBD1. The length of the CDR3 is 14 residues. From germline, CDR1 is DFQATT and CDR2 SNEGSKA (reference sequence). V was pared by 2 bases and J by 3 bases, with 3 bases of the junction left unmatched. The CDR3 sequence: CSARQGAFNQPQHF. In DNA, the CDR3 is TGCAGTGCTAGACAGGGGGCCTTCAATCAGCCCCAGCATTTT.

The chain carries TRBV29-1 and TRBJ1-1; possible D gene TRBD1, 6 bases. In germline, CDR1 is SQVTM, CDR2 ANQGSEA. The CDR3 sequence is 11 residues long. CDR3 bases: TGCAGTCACAGGGAAAACACTGAAGCTTTCTTT. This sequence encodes CSHRENTEAFF.

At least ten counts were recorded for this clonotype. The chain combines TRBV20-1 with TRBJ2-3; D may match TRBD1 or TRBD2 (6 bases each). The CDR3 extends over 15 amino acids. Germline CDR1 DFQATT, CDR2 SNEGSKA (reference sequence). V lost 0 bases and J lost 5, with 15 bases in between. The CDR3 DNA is TGCAGTGCTAGAGATCATCGGGGGCCTAGAGATACGCAGTATTTT. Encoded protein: CSARDHRGPRDTQYF.

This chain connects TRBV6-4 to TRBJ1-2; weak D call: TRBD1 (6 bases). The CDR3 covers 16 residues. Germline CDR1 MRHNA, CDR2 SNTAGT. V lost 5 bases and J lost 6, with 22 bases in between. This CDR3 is CASSPTQGAGGDGYTF. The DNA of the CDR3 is TGTGCCAGCAGTCCAACACAGGGAGCCGGGGGGGATGGCTACACCTTC.

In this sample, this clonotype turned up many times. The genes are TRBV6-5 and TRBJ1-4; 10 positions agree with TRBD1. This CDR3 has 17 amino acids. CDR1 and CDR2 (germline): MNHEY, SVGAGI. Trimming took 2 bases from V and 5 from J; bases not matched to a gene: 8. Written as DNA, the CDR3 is TGTGCCAGCAGTTACATCAAACCGGGACAGGGGAATGAAAAACTGTTTTTT. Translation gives CASSYIKPGQGNEKLFF.

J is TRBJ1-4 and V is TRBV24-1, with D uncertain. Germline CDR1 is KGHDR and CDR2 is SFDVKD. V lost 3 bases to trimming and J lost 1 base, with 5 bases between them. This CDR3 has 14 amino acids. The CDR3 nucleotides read TGTGCCACCAGTGATGGTGGAACTAATGAAAAACTGTTTTTT. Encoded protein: CATSDGGTNEKLFF.

CDR3 region: CSPRASSFTPGLAEGRDFF. Written as DNA, the CDR3 is TGCTCTCCCCGCGCCAGCAGCTTTACACCGGGACTAGCGGAAGGTAGGGACTTCTTC. The chain is built from TRBV1 and TRBJ2-1; the D call TRBD2 from the table was never checked on the DNA. TRBV1 is described as a pseudogene. The CDR3 has 19 residues.

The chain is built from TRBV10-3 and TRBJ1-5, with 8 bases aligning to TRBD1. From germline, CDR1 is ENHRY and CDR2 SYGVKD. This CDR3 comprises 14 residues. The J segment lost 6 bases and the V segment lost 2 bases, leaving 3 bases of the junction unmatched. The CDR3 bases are TGTGCCATCAGTGAGACAGGGGGTCTTCAGCCCCAGCATTTT. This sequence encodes CAISETGGLQPQHF.

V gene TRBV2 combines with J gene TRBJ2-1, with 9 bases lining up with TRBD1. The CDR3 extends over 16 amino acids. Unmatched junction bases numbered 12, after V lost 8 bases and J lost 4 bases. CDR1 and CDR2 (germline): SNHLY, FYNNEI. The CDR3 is CASLSWGQGVYNEQFF. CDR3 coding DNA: TGTGCCAGCTTATCGTGGGGACAGGGCGTATACAATGAGCAGTTCTTC. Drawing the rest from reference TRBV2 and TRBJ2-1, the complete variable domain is EPEVTQTPSHQVTQMGQEVILRCVPISNHLYFYWYRQILGQKVEFLVSFYNNEISEKSEIFDDQFSVERPDGSNFTLKIRSTKLEDSAMYFCASLSWGQGVYNEQFFGPGTRLTVL.

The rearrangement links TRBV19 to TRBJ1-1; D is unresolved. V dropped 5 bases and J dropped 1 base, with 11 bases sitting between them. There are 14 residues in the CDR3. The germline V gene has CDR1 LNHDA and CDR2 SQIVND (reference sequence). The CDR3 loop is CASSLPAGNTEAFF. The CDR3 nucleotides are TGTGCCAGTAGTTTACCGGCGGGGAACACTGAAGCTTTCTTT.

CDR3 region: CSVAFTVNSPLHF. For the CDR3, the DNA is TGCAGCGTTGCTTTCACGGTAAATTCACCCCTCCACTTT. The rearrangement uses TRBV29-1 and TRBJ1-6, with D uncertain. Trimming removed 4 bases from V and 7 bases from J, with 11 bases in between. CDR3 length: 13 amino acids. Germline-derived CDR1 and CDR2 are SQVTM and ANQGSEA. The variable domain in full, with the rest retrieved from reference TRBV29-1 and TRBJ1-6, is SAVISQKPSRDICQRGTSLTIQCQVDSQVTMMFWYRQQPGQSLTLIATANQGSEATYESGFVIDKFPISRPNLTFSTLTVSNMSPEDSSIYLCSVAFTVNSPLHFGNGTRLTVT.

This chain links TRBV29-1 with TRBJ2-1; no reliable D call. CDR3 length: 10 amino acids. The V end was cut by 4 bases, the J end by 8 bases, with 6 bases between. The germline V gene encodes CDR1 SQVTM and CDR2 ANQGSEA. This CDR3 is CSVGLDEQFF. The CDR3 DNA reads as TGCAGCGTTGGATTAGATGAGCAGTTCTTC.

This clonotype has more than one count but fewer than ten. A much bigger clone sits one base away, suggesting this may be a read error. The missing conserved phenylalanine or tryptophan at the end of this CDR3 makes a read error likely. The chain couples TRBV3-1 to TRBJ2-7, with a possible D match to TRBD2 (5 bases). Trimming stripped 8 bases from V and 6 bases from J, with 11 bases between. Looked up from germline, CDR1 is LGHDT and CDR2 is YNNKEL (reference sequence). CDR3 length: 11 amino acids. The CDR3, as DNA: TGTGCCAGCGAGGGCCAAGGCGAGCAGTACCTC. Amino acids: CASEGQGEQYL.

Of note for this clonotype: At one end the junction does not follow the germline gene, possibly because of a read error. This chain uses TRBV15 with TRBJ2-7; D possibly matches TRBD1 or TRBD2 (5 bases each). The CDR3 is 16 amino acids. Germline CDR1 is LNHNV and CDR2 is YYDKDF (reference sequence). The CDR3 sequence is CAASSHPGTASVEQYF. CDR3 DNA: TGTGCCGCCAGCAGCCATCCCGGGACCGCCTCCGTCGAGCAGTACTTC.

The CDR3 loop is CSARDHGTAHGYTF. The CDR3 DNA is TGCAGTGCTAGAGATCACGGAACAGCCCATGGCTACACCTTC. The chain carries TRBV20-1 and TRBJ1-2; D is ambiguous. Trimming pared 0 bases from V and 6 bases from J, leaving 14 bases between. CDR3 size: 14 residues. CDR1 and CDR2 from the germline V gene are DFQATT and SNEGSKA (reference sequence).

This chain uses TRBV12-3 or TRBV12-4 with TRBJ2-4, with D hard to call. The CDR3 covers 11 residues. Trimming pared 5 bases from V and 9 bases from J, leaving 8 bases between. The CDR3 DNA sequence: TGTGCCAGCAGTCCCCGCGTCATTCAGTACTTC. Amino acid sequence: CASSPRVIQYF.

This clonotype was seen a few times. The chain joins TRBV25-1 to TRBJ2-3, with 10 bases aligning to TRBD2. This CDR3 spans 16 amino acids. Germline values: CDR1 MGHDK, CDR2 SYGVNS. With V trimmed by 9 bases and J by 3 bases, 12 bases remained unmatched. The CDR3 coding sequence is TGTGCCAGTGCCCTAATCACTAGCGGGGATACAGATACGCAGTATTTT. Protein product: CASALITSGDTDTQYF. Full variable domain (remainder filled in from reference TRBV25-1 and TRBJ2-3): EADIYQTPRYLVIGTGKKITLECSQTMGHDKMYWYQQDPGMELHLIHYSYGVNSTEKGDLSSESTVSRIRTEHFPLTLESARPSHTSQYLCASALITSGDTDTQYFGPGTRLTVL.

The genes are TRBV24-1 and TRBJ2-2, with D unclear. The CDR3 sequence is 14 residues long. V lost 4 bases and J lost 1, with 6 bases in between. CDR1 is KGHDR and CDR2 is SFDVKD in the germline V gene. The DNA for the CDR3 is TGTGCCACCAGTGACCGACAGAACACCGGGGAGCTGTTTTTT. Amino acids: CATSDRQNTGELFF.

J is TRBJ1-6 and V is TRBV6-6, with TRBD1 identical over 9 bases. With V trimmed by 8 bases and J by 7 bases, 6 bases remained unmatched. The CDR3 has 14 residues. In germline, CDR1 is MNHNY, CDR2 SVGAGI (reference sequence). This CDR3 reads CASDRDRENSPLHF. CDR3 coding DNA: TGTGCCAGCGATCGGGACAGGGAGAATTCACCCCTCCACTTT.

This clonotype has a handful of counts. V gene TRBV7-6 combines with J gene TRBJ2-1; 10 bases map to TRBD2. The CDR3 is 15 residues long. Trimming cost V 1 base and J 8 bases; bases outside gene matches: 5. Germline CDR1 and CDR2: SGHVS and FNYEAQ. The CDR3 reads CASSLGLAGVDEQFF. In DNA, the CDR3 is TGTGCCAGCAGCTTAGGGCTAGCGGGAGTTGATGAGCAGTTCTTC.

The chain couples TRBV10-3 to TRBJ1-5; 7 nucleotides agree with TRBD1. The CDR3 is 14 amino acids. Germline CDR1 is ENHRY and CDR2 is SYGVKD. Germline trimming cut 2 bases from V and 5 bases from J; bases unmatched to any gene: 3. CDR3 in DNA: TGTGCCATCAGTGAGAGCAGGGGGGATCAGCCCCAGCATTTT. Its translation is CAISESRGDQPQHF.

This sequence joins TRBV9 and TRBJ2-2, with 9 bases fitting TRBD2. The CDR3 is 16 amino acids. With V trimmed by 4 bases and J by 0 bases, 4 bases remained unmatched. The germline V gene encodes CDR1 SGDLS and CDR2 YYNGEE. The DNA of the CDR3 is TGTGCCAGCAGCTTCATAGCGGGAGCGAACACCGGGGAGCTGTTTTTT. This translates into CASSFIAGANTGELFF.

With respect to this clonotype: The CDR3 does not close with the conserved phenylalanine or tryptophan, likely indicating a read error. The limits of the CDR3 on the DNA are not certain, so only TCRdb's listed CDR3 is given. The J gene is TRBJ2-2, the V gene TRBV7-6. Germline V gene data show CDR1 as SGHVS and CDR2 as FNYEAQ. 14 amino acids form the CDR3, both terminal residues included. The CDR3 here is CASSSSRNTGEPFI.

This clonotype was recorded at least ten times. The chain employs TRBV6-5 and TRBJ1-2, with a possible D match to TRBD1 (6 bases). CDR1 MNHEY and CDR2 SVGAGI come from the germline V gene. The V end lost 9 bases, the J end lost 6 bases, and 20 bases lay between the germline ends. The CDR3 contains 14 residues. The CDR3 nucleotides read TGTGCCAGTAAAAGGGAGGGGGTGCCAAATGGCTACACCTTC. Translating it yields CASKREGVPNGYTF.

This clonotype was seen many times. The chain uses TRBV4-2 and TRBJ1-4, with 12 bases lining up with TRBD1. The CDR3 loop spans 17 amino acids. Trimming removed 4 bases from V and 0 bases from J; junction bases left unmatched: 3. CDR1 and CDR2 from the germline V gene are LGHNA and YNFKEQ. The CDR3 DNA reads TGTGCCAGCAGCCTGGGACAGGGGGCCACAACTAATGAAAAACTGTTTTTT. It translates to CASSLGQGATTNEKLFF.

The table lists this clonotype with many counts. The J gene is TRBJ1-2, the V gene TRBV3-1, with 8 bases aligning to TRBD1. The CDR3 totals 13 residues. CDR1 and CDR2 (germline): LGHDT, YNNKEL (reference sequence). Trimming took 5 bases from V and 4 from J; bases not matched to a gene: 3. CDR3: CASSIGTGYGYTF. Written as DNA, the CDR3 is TGTGCCAGCAGCATCGGGACAGGCTATGGCTACACCTTC. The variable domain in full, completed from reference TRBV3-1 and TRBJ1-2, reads DTAVSQTPKYLVTQMGNDKSIKCEQNLGHDTMYWYKQDSKKFLKIMFSYNNKELIINETVPNRFSPKSPDKAHLNLHINSLELGDSAVYFCASSIGTGYGYTFGSGTRLTVV.

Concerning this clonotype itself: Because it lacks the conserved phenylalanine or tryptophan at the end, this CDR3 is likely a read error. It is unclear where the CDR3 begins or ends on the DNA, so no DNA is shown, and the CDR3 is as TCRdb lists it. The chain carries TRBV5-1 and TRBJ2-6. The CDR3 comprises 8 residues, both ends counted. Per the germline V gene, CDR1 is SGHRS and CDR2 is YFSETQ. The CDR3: CASSPQPR.

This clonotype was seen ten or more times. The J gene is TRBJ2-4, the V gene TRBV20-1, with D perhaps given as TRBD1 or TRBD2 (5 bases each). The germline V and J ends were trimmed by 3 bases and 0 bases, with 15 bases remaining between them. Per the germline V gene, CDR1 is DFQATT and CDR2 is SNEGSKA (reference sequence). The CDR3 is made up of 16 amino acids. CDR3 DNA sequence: TGCAGTGCTAGGGAGCCCAGGGAGCTAGCCAAAAACATTCAGTACTTC. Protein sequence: CSAREPRELAKNIQYF.

The CDR3 coding sequence is TGTGCCAGCAGCTACACGGGCGTCCCGCCCAACGAGCAGTACTTC. Amino acids: CASSYTGVPPNEQYF. V gene TRBV5-5 combines with J gene TRBJ2-7; D not certain. In germline, CDR1 is SGHKS, CDR2 YYEKEE (reference sequence). The V gene lost 3 bases and the J gene lost 5 bases, with 18 bases spanning the gap. The CDR3 runs 15 residues. The whole variable domain, remainder taken from reference TRBV5-5 and TRBJ2-7, is DAGVTQSPTHLIKTRGQQVTLRCSPISGHKSVSWYQQVLGQGPQFIFQYYEKEERGRGNFPDRFSARQFPNYSSELNVNALLLGDSALYLCASSYTGVPPNEQYFGPGTRLTVT.